These 27 T cell receptor beta chains originate from one sample sequenced in a study of molecular identifiers for immune sequencing clone quantification. Each CDR3 protein gets one entry after TCRdb re-called the PCR reads with MiXCR. Of some 100,000 distinct CDR3 sequences listed, 36% were seen once; the top ten hold around 4%. The sequenced sample was naive CD8+ T cells from blood, with Jurkat cell RNA spiked in. Subset: FACS-sorted CD8+CD4-CCR7+CD45RA+ naive T cells. The receptor set was obtained from a human donor in good health. Some libraries in this study had Jurkat cell RNA spiked in.

This clonotype was detected ten times or more. Germline and junction disagree at one end, which may indicate a read error. CDR3 sequence (DNA): TGTGCCAGCAGTTACTCCGGACAGGGCAACCAGCCCCAGCATTTT. The encoded protein is CASSYSGQGNQPQHF. V usage is TRBV6-6 and J usage is TRBJ1-5, with 8 nucleotides matching TRBD1. The CDR3 loop spans 15 amino acids. Looked up from germline, CDR1 is MNHNY and CDR2 is SVGAGI (reference sequence).

V gene TRBV11-2 combines with J gene TRBJ2-7; D is tentatively TRBD1 or TRBD2 (5 bases each). Germline V CDR1 and CDR2: SGHAT, FQNNGV. The CDR3 is 17 amino acids. Trimming pared 4 bases from V and 2 bases from J, leaving 21 bases between. The CDR3 loop reads CASSSSLGLALTYEQYF. The DNA for the CDR3 is TGTGCCAGCAGCTCCAGCCTGGGGCTAGCCCTGACCTACGAGCAGTACTTC.

J is TRBJ2-7 and V is TRBV28, with D possibly TRBD1 on 5 matching bases. The CDR3 runs to 15 residues. CDR1 is MDHEN and CDR2 is SYDVKM in the germline V gene. The V and J ends lost 8 bases and 2 bases respectively, with 19 bases between them. In nucleotides, the CDR3 is TGTGCCAGCGCTATAACCCCCGCGACAGCCTACGAGCAGTACTTC. Amino acid sequence: CASAITPATAYEQYF.

The gene calls are TRBV20-1 and TRBJ2-5; the D is unclear. CDR3 length equals 14 residues. Between the trimmed V and J ends, which lost 1 base and 1 base, there was a span of 10 bases. Germline lookup yields CDR1 DFQATT and CDR2 SNEGSKA (reference sequence). This CDR3 is CSARGMILQETQYF. CDR3 coding DNA: TGCAGTGCTAGAGGGATGATCCTCCAAGAGACCCAGTACTTC.

This clonotype was found a few times. This chain connects TRBV10-3 to TRBJ2-7; D remains ambiguous. V lost 7 bases, J lost 3 bases, and 13 bases lay in between. The CDR3 totals 13 residues. Germline V CDR1 and CDR2: ENHRY, SYGVKD. The CDR3 sequence is CAINSGAVYEQYF. The DNA for the CDR3 is TGTGCCATCAACTCCGGAGCCGTCTACGAGCAGTACTTC.

This clonotype was seen only a few times. V is TRBV28 and J is TRBJ2-7; maybe TRBD1 (6 bases). This CDR3 has 17 amino acids. The V end lost 2 bases, the J end lost 6 bases, and 23 bases lay between the germline ends. The germline gives CDR1 MDHEN, CDR2 SYDVKM. The CDR3 loop reads CASSLTYLTGALREQYF. For the CDR3, the DNA is TGTGCCAGCAGTTTAACCTACCTGACAGGTGCCCTACGCGAGCAGTACTTC. The variable domain in full, completed from reference TRBV28 and TRBJ2-7, reads DVKVTQSSRYLVKRTGEKVFLECVQDMDHENMFWYRQDPGLGLRLIYFSYDVKMKEKGDIPEGYSVSREKKERFSLILESASTNQTSMYLCASSLTYLTGALREQYFGPGTRLTVT.

Comment on this clonotype: The junction departs from germline at one end; a sequencing error may be responsible. The V gene is TRBV20-1, the J gene TRBJ1-2, with D tentatively TRBD1 (6 bases). The length of the CDR3 is 15 residues. Germline V gene data show CDR1 as DFQATT and CDR2 as SNEGSKA (reference sequence). CDR3 bases: TGCAGTGCTAGATTGGGGACAAAAGCTAACTATGGCTGCACCTTC. This encodes CSARLGTKANYGCTF.

There are many counts of this clonotype. This sequence joins TRBV5-6 and TRBJ2-2; no firm D call. The CDR3 loop spans 16 amino acids. V dropped 2 bases and J dropped 0 bases, with 11 bases sitting between them. Germline values: CDR1 SGHDT, CDR2 YYEEEE. The DNA for the CDR3 is TGTGCCAGCAGCTTCGGAATTCCTGCGAACACCGGGGAGCTGTTTTTT. Amino acid sequence: CASSFGIPANTGELFF.

This clonotype appeared many times. The chain uses TRBV20-1 and TRBJ2-7; D call uncertain. With 0 bases removed from V and 2 bases from J, the gap between germline ends came to 5 bases. The CDR3 sequence is 12 residues long. Per the germline V gene, CDR1 is DFQATT and CDR2 is SNEGSKA (reference sequence). The CDR3 sequence: CSARDRPYEQYF. The CDR3 DNA is TGCAGTGCTAGAGATCGTCCCTACGAGCAGTACTTC.

This clonotype was observed many times. J is TRBJ2-7 and V is TRBV20-1, with D tentatively TRBD1 or TRBD2 (5 bases each). Germline V gene data show CDR1 as DFQATT and CDR2 as SNEGSKA (reference sequence). The CDR3 sequence is 13 residues long. Trimming took 2 bases from V and 7 from J, leaving 15 bases between them. DNA of the CDR3: TGCAGTGCTAGACACGGGGCCGAGCGGGAGCAGTACTTC. This encodes CSARHGAEREQYF.

Only a few counts were recorded for this clonotype. This chain joins TRBV11-2 and TRBJ2-7, with 7 bases aligning to TRBD2. Germline CDR1 reads SGHAT; CDR2 reads FQNNGV. The junction had 4 bases not matched to a gene; V was cut back by 5 bases and J by 6 bases. There are 12 residues in the CDR3. For the CDR3, the DNA is TGTGCCAGCAGCGACGGACTAGGCGAGCAGTACTTC. Translation gives CASSDGLGEQYF.

Of note for this clonotype: One end of the junction varies from germline; a read error may be responsible. The rearrangement joins TRBV19 to TRBJ2-7; D is possibly TRBD2 (6 bases). Germline CDR1 is LNHDA and CDR2 is SQIVND (reference sequence). CDR3 size: 14 residues. The CDR3 protein is CACSIGGTPYEQYF. CDR3 coding DNA: TGTGCCTGTAGTATCGGCGGGACCCCCTACGAGCAGTACTTC.

This clonotype was counted ten times or more. V is TRBV6-2 or TRBV6-3 and J is TRBJ1-1; D ambiguous. Germline V gene sequence: CDR1 MNHEY, CDR2 SVGEGT. The ends were cut back, 0 bases at V and 0 bases at J, with 8 bases in the middle. CDR3 length: 15 amino acids. The CDR3 DNA sequence: TGTGCCAGCAGTTACTCGACGGGCCTGAACACTGAAGCTTTCTTT. Encoded protein: CASSYSTGLNTEAFF.

This clonotype has just a few counts. The genes are TRBV7-6 and TRBJ2-5, with no clear D. Germline V CDR1 and CDR2: SGHVS, FNYEAQ. Between the trimmed V and J ends, which lost 5 bases and 2 bases, there was a span of 21 bases. CDR3 length: 17 amino acids. The CDR3 DNA reads TGTGCCAGCAGCCCCGCGCCCCCGCTAGGGCGACAAGAGACCCAGTACTTC. It codes for CASSPAPPLGRQETQYF. Full variable domain (missing parts from reference TRBV7-6 and TRBJ2-5): GAGVSQSPRYKVTKRGQDVALRCDPISGHVSLYWYRQALGQGPEFLTYFNYEAQQDKSGLPNDRFSAERPEGSISTLTIQRTEQRDSAMYRCASSPAPPLGRQETQYFGPGTRLLVL.

Only a few counts were recorded for this clonotype. V gene TRBV9 combines with J gene TRBJ2-3; the match to TRBD2 covers 11 bases. Germline-derived CDR1 and CDR2 are SGDLS and YYNGEE. V shed 1 base, J shed 5 bases, and the junction held 3 bases outside the gene matches. The CDR3 has 15 amino acids. The CDR3 protein is CASSVLGTSGDTQYF. The CDR3 nucleotides read TGTGCCAGCAGCGTACTCGGGACTAGCGGAGATACGCAGTATTTT.

The chain recombines TRBV7-9 with TRBJ2-7; weak D call: TRBD1 (5 bases). Germline-derived CDR1 and CDR2 are SEHNR and FQNEAQ (reference sequence). V was clipped by 3 bases and J by 2 bases, with 14 bases between them. This CDR3 is built from 15 residues. CDR3 coding DNA: TGTGCCAGCAGCTTCGATTGGCAGGGAACCTACGAGCAGTACTTC. Translation gives CASSFDWQGTYEQYF.

This chain links TRBV28 with TRBJ1-3; 7 bases map to TRBD1. The CDR3 has 15 amino acids. Germline loops: CDR1 MDHEN, CDR2 SYDVKM. Trimming removed 4 bases from V and 8 bases from J; junction bases left unmatched: 11. The CDR3 DNA reads TGTGCCAGCAGTTCACCCCCGACAGGGAGGGACACCATATATTTT. This gives the protein CASSSPPTGRDTIYF.

V is TRBV11-2 and J is TRBJ2-7, with no clear D. Germline values: CDR1 SGHAT, CDR2 FQNNGV. The CDR3 totals 11 residues. The germline V and J ends were trimmed by 8 bases and 6 bases, with 11 bases remaining between them. CDR3 bases: TGTGCCAGCGCCTCTCTGCCCGAGCAGTACTTC. It yields the protein CASASLPEQYF.

Notes on this clonotype: An end of the junction differs from the germline gene, which may be a read error. The V and J genes are TRBV12-3 or TRBV12-4 and TRBJ1-1, with D hard to call. The CDR3 is 17 residues long. The CDR3 region is CASSSHPPGLSNAEALF. In nucleotides, the CDR3 is TGTGCCAGCAGTTCCCACCCGCCAGGACTGTCGAACGCTGAAGCTCTCTTT.

Of note for this clonotype: The conserved closing phenylalanine or tryptophan is absent in this CDR3, likely reflecting a read error. The chain links TRBV7-9 to TRBJ2-3; D is possibly TRBD1 (5 bases). The CDR3 runs 16 residues. The germline CDR1 and CDR2 sequences are SEHNR and FQNEAQ (reference sequence). Trimming took off 3 bases at V and 3 bases at J, with 16 bases between the two ends. The CDR3 loop reads CASSFDVRDGTDTQYC. CDR3 DNA: TGTGCCAGCAGCTTCGACGTCAGGGATGGTACAGATACGCAGTATTGT.

This clonotype has a handful of counts. The chain recombines TRBV10-3 with TRBJ2-7; 7 nucleotides match TRBD1. Germline-derived CDR1 and CDR2 are ENHRY and SYGVKD. The CDR3 loop spans 13 amino acids. V dropped 7 bases and J dropped 3; count of bases not matched to a gene: 6. CDR3 region: CAINPGQRYEQYF. In nucleotides, the CDR3 is TGTGCCATCAACCCGGGACAGCGCTACGAGCAGTACTTC.

CDR3 protein: CASSLPGTGFDDTQYF. The CDR3 DNA sequence: TGTGCCAGCAGCTTGCCCGGGACAGGGTTTGACGATACGCAGTATTTT. The gene calls are TRBV7-8 and TRBJ2-3; 9 nucleotides align to TRBD1. The germline V gene has CDR1 SGHVS and CDR2 FQNEAQ. V shed 3 bases and J 6 bases; nucleotides not matched to a gene: 10. The CDR3 consists of 16 residues.

This clonotype was seen repeatedly, ten times or more. This rearrangement joins TRBV28 to TRBJ1-5, with a weak D call TRBD1 (5 bases). The CDR3 length is 15 residues. Germline V gene sequence: CDR1 MDHEN, CDR2 SYDVKM. Trimming shortened V by 0 bases and J by 2 bases, and 8 bases separated the two germline ends. CDR3 sequence (DNA): TGTGCCAGCAGTTTATGGGGGGTCCGCAATCAGCCCCAGCATTTT. Amino acid sequence: CASSLWGVRNQPQHF.

This clonotype was recorded a few times. One end of the junction is discordant with germline, which a read error may explain. The chain is built from TRBV20-1 and TRBJ2-7; D possibly matches TRBD1 or TRBD2 (6 bases each). Germline CDR1 DFQATT, CDR2 SNEGSKA (reference sequence). The CDR3 has 14 amino acids. The CDR3 is CGASRPGANYEQYF. CDR3 nucleotides: TGCGGTGCTAGTCGGCCGGGGGCTAACTACGAGCAGTACTTC.

The rearrangement joins TRBV28 to TRBJ2-7; D could derive from TRBD1 or TRBD2 (5 bases each). The CDR3 consists of 15 residues. The V end was cut by 3 bases, the J end by 0 bases, with 12 bases between. Germline values: CDR1 MDHEN, CDR2 SYDVKM. CDR3 region: CASSLAGRASYEQYF. The CDR3 nucleotides are TGTGCCAGCAGTTTGGCGGGCAGGGCCTCCTACGAGCAGTACTTC. The whole variable domain, remainder taken from reference TRBV28 and TRBJ2-7, is DVKVTQSSRYLVKRTGEKVFLECVQDMDHENMFWYRQDPGLGLRLIYFSYDVKMKEKGDIPEGYSVSREKKERFSLILESASTNQTSMYLCASSLAGRASYEQYFGPGTRLTVT.

The table lists this clonotype with many counts. This chain joins TRBV2 and TRBJ1-5, with no clear D. This CDR3 contains 11 residues. V was pared by 3 bases and J by 13 bases, with 10 bases between. Germline CDR1 reads SNHLY; CDR2 reads FYNNEI. In DNA, the CDR3 is TGTGCCAGCAGTGAGGGAGAAGATCAGCATTTT. It encodes CASSEGEDQHF.

Turning to this clonotype: Likely a read error: the CDR3 ends without its conserved phenylalanine or tryptophan. The chain links TRBV5-3 to TRBJ2-7, with TRBD2 matching over 10 bases. TRBV5-3 is filed as an ORF, its function uncertain. CDR3 length: 17 residues. For the CDR3, the DNA is TGTGCCAGCAGCTTGGCCGGGCTAGCGGGAGAATCGCGTGAGCAGTACATC. This encodes CASSLAGLAGESREQYI.